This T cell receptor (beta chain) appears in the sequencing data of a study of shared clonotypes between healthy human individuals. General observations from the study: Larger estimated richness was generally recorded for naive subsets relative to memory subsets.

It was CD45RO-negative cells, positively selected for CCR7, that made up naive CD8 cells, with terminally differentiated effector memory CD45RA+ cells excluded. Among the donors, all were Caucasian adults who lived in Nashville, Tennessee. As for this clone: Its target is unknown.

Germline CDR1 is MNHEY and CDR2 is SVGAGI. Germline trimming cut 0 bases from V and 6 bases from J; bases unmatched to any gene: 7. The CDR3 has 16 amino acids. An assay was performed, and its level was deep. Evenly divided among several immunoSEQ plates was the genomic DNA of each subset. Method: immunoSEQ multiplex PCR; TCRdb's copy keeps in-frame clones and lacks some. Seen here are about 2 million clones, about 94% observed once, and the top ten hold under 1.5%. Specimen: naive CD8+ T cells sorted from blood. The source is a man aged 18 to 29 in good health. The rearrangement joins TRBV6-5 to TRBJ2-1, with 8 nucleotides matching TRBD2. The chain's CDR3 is CASSYSAGDSPNEQFF. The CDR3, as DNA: TGTGCCAGCAGTTACTCAGCGGGGGACTCCCCCAATGAGCAGTTCTTC.